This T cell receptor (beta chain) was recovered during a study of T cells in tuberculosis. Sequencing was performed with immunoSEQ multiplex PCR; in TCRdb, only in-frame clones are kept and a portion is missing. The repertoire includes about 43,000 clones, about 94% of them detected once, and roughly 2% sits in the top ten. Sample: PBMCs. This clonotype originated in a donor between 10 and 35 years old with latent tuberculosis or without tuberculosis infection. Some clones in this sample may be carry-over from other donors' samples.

The DNA for the CDR3 is TGTGCCAGCAGCGGTGACAGCATACAAGAGACCCAGTACTTC. Translated: CASSGDSIQETQYF. The gene calls are TRBV9 and TRBJ2-5; possibly TRBD1 for D (5 bases). V dropped 3 bases and J dropped 2 bases, with 11 bases sitting between them. Germline assignment: CDR1 SGDLS and CDR2 YYNGEE. This CDR3 comprises 14 residues.